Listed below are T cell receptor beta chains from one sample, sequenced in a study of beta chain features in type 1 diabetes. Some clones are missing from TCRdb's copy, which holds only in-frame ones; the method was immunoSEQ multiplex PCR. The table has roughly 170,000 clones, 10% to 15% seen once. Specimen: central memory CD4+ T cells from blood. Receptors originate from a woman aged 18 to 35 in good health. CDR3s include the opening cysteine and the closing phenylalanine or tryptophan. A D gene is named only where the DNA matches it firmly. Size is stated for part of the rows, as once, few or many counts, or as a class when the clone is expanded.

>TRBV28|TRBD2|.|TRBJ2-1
CASSSSPTSTNEQFF
TGTGCCAGCAGTTCCTCCCCGACTAGCACCAATGAGCAGTTCTTC
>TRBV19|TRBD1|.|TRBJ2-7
CATKDRDYEQYF
TGTGCCACCAAGGACAGGGACTACGAGCAGTACTTC
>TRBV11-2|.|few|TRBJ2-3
CASSLWRGPSTDTQYF
TGTGCCAGCAGCTTATGGCGGGGCCCTAGCACAGATACGCAGTATTTT
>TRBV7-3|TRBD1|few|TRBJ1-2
CASSPVRQGTSEGYTF
TGTGCCAGCAGCCCAGTAAGACAGGGGACGTCGGAGGGCTACACCTTC
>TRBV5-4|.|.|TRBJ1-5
CASSQGSNQPQHF
TGTGCCAGCTCCCAGGGCAGCAATCAGCCCCAGCATTTT
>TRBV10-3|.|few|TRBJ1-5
CAISEGGSNQPQHF
TGTGCCATCAGTGAGGGGGGCTCGAATCAGCCCCAGCATTTT
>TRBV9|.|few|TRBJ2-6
CASSGDWGGANVLTF
TGTGCCAGCAGCGGGGACTGGGGGGGGGCCAACGTCCTGACTTTC
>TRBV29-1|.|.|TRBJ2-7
CSVVRFVNTFSSYEQYF
TGCAGCGTTGTTCGATTCGTGAACACCTTCAGCTCCTACGAGCAGTACTTC
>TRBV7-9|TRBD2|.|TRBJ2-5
CASSLGIAGVGETQYF
TGTGCCAGCAGCTTAGGGATAGCGGGAGTTGGGGAGACCCAGTACTTC
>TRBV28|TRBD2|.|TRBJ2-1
CASIPGLAGDDEQFF
TGTGCCAGCATCCCGGGACTAGCGGGAGATGATGAGCAGTTCTTC
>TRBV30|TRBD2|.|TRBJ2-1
CAWMTAGARNEQFF
TGTGCCTGGATGACAGCGGGAGCAAGAAATGAGCAGTTCTTC
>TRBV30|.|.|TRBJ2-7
CAWSVPGTKAYEQYF
TGTGCCTGGAGTGTACCAGGGACAAAAGCCTACGAGCAGTACTTC
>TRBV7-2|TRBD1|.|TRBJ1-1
CASSSQTGRTEAFF
TGTGCCAGCAGCTCCCAGACAGGGAGAACTGAAGCTTTCTTT
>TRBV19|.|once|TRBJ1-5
CASSIQINQPQHF
TGTGCCAGTAGTATCCAGATCAATCAGCCCCAGCATTTT
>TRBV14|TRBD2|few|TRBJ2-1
CASSQETRTSRFF
TGTGCCAGCAGCCAAGAAACAAGGACTAGTCGGTTCTTC
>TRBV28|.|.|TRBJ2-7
CASSFTGTTYEQYF
TGTGCCAGCAGTTTCACAGGAACAACCTACGAGCAGTACTTC
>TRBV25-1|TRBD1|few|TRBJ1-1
CASSVRTGGAAFF
TGTGCCAGCAGTGTTCGGACAGGGGGTGCCGCTTTCTTT
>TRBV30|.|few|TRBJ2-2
CALGGQQNTGELFF
TGTGCCTTGGGTGGACAGCAAAACACCGGGGAGCTGTTTTTT
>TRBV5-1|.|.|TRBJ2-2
CASSLEAPSGELFF
TGCGCCAGCAGCTTGGAAGCCCCGTCCGGGGAGCTGTTTTTT
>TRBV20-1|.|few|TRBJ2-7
CSAPRSYEQYF
TGCAGTGCTCCCCGCTCCTACGAGCAGTACTTC
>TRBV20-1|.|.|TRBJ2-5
CSAAHQETQYF
TGCAGTGCGGCCCACCAAGAGACCCAGTACTTC
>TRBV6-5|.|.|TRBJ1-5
CASRSPGGSNQPQHF
TGTGCCAGCAGGTCCCCCGGGGGTAGCAATCAGCCCCAGCATTTT
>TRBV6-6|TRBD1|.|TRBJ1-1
CASTYRGGTEAFF
TGTGCCAGCACCTACAGGGGGGGGACTGAAGCTTTCTTT
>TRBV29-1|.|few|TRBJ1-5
CSVGSSGQPQHF
TGCAGCGTTGGGAGCAGTGGTCAGCCCCAGCATTTT
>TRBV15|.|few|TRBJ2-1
CATSRIQGLNEQFF
TGTGCCACCAGCAGGATTCAGGGGCTCAATGAGCAGTTCTTC
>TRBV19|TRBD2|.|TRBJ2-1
CASTQTSGSPHEQFF
TGTGCCAGTACCCAGACTAGCGGGAGTCCACATGAGCAGTTCTTC
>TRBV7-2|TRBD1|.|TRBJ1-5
CASSPRQGIGQPQHF
TGTGCCAGCAGCCCGAGACAGGGAATAGGTCAGCCCCAGCATTTT
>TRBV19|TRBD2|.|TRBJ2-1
CASSSLAGGPYNEQFF
TGTGCCAGTAGTTCCCTAGCGGGAGGGCCCTACAATGAGCAGTTCTTC
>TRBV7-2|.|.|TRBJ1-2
CASSPEQGLGGYTF
TGTGCCAGCAGCCCAGAACAGGGATTAGGTGGCTACACCTTC
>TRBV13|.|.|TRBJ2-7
CASSFLRGAGYEQYF
TGTGCCAGCAGCTTTCTGAGGGGCGCGGGGTACGAGCAGTACTTC
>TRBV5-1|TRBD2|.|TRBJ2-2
CASSQGIAGGISGELFF
TGCGCCAGCAGCCAGGGCATAGCGGGAGGAATCAGCGGGGAGCTGTTTTTT
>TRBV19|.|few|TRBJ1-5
CATRGGAWNDQPQHF
TGTGCCACCCGCGGAGGGGCTTGGAACGATCAGCCCCAGCATTTT
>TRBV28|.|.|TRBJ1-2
CASAQGNYGYTF
TGTGCCAGCGCCCAGGGGAACTATGGCTACACCTTC
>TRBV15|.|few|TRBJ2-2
CATSSYRAGELFF
TGTGCCACCAGCAGTTACAGGGCCGGGGAGCTGTTTTTT
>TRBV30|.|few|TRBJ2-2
CAWTVIRGTGELFF
TGTGCCTGGACCGTGATCAGGGGTACCGGGGAGCTGTTTTTT
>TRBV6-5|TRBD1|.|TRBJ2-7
CASSWGDRTYEQYF
TGTGCCAGCAGCTGGGGGGACAGGACCTACGAGCAGTACTTC
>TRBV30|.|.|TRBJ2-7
CACQTYEQYF
TGTGCCTGCCAAACCTACGAGCAGTACTTC
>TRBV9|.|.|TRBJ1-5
CASSVSATEDQPQHF
TGTGCCAGCAGCGTTTCAGCGACGGAGGACCAGCCCCAGCATTTT
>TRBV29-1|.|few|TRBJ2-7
CSVFISPYEQYF
TGCAGCGTTTTTATTAGTCCCTACGAGCAGTACTTC
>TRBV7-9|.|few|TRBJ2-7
CASSSSGTTAYEQYF
TGTGCCAGCAGCTCTTCCGGGACAACAGCCTACGAGCAGTACTTC
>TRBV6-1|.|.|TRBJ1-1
CASSDYRLNTEAFF
TGTGCCAGCAGTGATTACAGGCTAAACACTGAAGCTTTCTTT
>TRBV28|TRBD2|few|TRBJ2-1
CASTSGTSGIFNNEQFF
TGTGCCAGCACATCCGGGACTAGCGGGATTTTCAACAATGAGCAGTTCTTC
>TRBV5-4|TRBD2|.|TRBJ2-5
CASSLAAGTETQYF
TGTGCCAGCAGCTTGGCAGCGGGAACGGAGACCCAGTACTTC
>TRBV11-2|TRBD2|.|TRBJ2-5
CASRRLAEPQETQYF
TGTGCCAGCAGAAGACTAGCGGAACCCCAAGAGACCCAGTACTTC
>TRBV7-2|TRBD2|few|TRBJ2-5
CASSVAPRPGGETQYF
TGTGCCAGCAGCGTCGCTCCTCGGCCGGGGGGAGAGACCCAGTACTTC
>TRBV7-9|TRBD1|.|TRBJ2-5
CASSPTGVAEETQYF
TGTGCCAGCAGCCCTACAGGGGTGGCCGAAGAGACCCAGTACTTC
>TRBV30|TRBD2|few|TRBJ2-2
CAWSVGLAGGHTGELFF
TGTGCCTGGAGTGTTGGGCTAGCGGGAGGTCACACCGGGGAGCTGTTTTTT